A single sample gave rise to the 18 T cell receptor beta chains below, sequenced in a study of early T cells in non-severe SARS-CoV-2 infection. Each CDR3 protein gets one entry after TCRdb re-called the 5' RACE reads with MiXCR. The sample includes 60,000 to 75,000 distinct CDR3 sequences, 9% to 10% of them seen just once. The sequencing used whole blood, collected at baseline. The receptor source for this set is an adult who was a healthcare worker with PCR-confirmed SARS-CoV-2 infection or an uninfected control (not recorded which).

This clonotype was observed at least ten times. This rearrangement joins TRBV6-1 to TRBJ2-1, with D maybe TRBD2 (5 bases). CDR1 is MNHNS, CDR2 SASEGT, per germline. V was trimmed by 4 bases and J by 9 bases, leaving 13 bases between them. The CDR3 contains 13 residues. The DNA of the CDR3 is TGTGCCAGCAGTGTGGCTAGCATTGGTGAGCAGTTCTTC. As protein: CASSVASIGEQFF.

This clonotype was counted ten times or more. V gene TRBV27 combines with J gene TRBJ2-7, with TRBD1 matching 9 bases. V dropped 5 bases and J dropped 8; count of bases not matched to a gene: 7. The CDR3 spans 13 residues. From germline, CDR1 is MNHEY and CDR2 SMNVEV (reference sequence). CDR3 region: CASSPAGTGKQYF. CDR3 DNA sequence: TGTGCCAGCAGTCCGGCCGGGACAGGGAAGCAGTACTTC.

This clonotype came up many times. The V gene is TRBV24-1, the J gene TRBJ1-1; 11 bases agree with TRBD1. In germline, CDR1 is KGHDR, CDR2 SFDVKD. Trimming removed 2 bases from V and 5 bases from J; junction bases left unmatched: 6. The CDR3 extends over 16 amino acids. The CDR3 sequence is CATSDSGQGARTEAFF. The CDR3 bases are TGTGCCACCAGTGATTCCGGACAGGGGGCGCGGACTGAAGCTTTCTTT.

This clonotype was seen more than once but under ten times. This sequence joins TRBV5-1 and TRBJ1-1; no reliable D call. The CDR3 length is 14 residues. Germline CDR1 is SGHRS and CDR2 is YFSETQ. Trimming stripped 4 bases from V and 2 bases from J, with 12 bases between. The CDR3 DNA is TGCGCCAGCAGCCCCCGAATGAGCAACACTGAAGCTTTCTTT. It codes for CASSPRMSNTEAFF.

This chain uses TRBV7-2 with TRBJ2-7, with 9 bases matching TRBD2. The CDR3 consists of 18 residues. Unmatched junction bases numbered 12, after V lost 0 bases and J lost 3 bases. Looked up from germline, CDR1 is SGHTA and CDR2 is FQGNSA. CDR3 region: CASSLAWGSGSTSYEQYF. Here the CDR3 DNA reads TGTGCCAGCAGCTTAGCGTGGGGTAGCGGGAGTACGAGCTACGAGCAGTACTTC.

This clonotype occurred many times. This chain uses TRBV6-1 with TRBJ2-7; maybe TRBD2 (7 bases). The CDR3 extends over 16 amino acids. Trimming left V 1 base short and J 1 base short, with 14 bases between. Germline V lookup: CDR1 MNHNS, CDR2 SASEGT. Here the CDR3 DNA reads TGTGCCAGCAGTGAAGAATACAGGGAGGGGTCCTACGAGCAGTACTTC. Its protein is CASSEEYREGSYEQYF.

The CDR3 DNA reads as TGCGCCAGCACGGACGTGGGGGGATCACCCCTCCACTTT. Protein sequence: CASTDVGGSPLHF. V gene TRBV5-1 combines with J gene TRBJ1-6, with D tentatively TRBD1 (5 bases). The CDR3 is 13 amino acids. Germline V CDR1 and CDR2: SGHRS, YFSETQ. V lost 6 bases and J 10 bases, leaving 14 bases between the germline ends.

The chain employs TRBV5-1 and TRBJ2-7, with 12 nucleotides matching TRBD1. V was pared by 0 bases and J by 7 bases, with 8 bases of the junction left unmatched. This CDR3 has 16 amino acids. In germline, CDR1 is SGHRS, CDR2 YFSETQ. CDR3 sequence (DNA): TGCGCCAGCAGCTTGGGCCCGGGACAGGGGGCGCGGGAGCAGTACTTC. Amino acids: CASSLGPGQGAREQYF.

The CDR3 spells CASSQEELDNEQFF. CDR3 bases: TGTGCCAGCAGCCAAGAAGAGCTGGACAATGAGCAGTTCTTC. The chain carries TRBV4-2 and TRBJ2-1; D unresolved. Germline CDR1 and CDR2: LGHNA and YNFKEQ. The CDR3 sequence is 14 residues long. The V end lost 0 bases, the J end lost 5 bases, and 8 bases lay between the germline ends.

The rearrangement uses TRBV11-2 and TRBJ2-2; TRBD2 matches at 11 bases. This CDR3 has 18 residues. After removal of 1 base from V and 9 bases from J, the junction contained 13 bases not matched to a gene. Germline CDR1 SGHAT, CDR2 FQNNGV. The CDR3 DNA reads TGTGCCAGCAGCTTAGGCACTAGCGGGAGCATGAACTTCAGGGAGCTGTTTTTT. Residues: CASSLGTSGSMNFRELFF.

The chain uses TRBV4-2 and TRBJ1-6; tentatively, D is TRBD1 (5 bases). Germline V lookup: CDR1 LGHNA, CDR2 YNFKEQ. V shed 4 bases and J shed 5 bases, with 18 bases lying between them. The CDR3 runs 17 residues. In DNA form, the CDR3 reads TGTGCCAGCAGCCGGAAGGACATTCTCAGGGATAATTCACCCCTCCACTTT. Protein: CASSRKDILRDNSPLHF.

This clonotype has at least ten counts. The chain combines TRBV2 with TRBJ1-5; D unresolved. Germline V gives CDR1 SNHLY, CDR2 FYNNEI. CDR3 length equals 13 residues. Between the trimmed V and J ends, which lost 7 bases and 4 bases, there was a span of 11 bases. The CDR3 protein is CASKWMANQPQHF. The CDR3 DNA reads TGTGCCAGCAAGTGGATGGCTAATCAGCCCCAGCATTTT.

At least ten counts were recorded for this clonotype. V and J are TRBV6-1 and TRBJ1-2, with TRBD1 matching over 8 bases. The germline gives CDR1 MNHNS, CDR2 SASEGT. Trimming took 4 bases from V and 7 from J; bases not matched to a gene: 5. The CDR3 extends over 13 amino acids. The CDR3 protein is CASSGTGFGGYTF. The CDR3 coding sequence is TGTGCCAGCAGTGGGACAGGGTTCGGTGGCTACACCTTC.

There are many counts of this clonotype. The CDR3 loop is CASSYELAEGYNEQFF. CDR3 DNA: TGTGCCAGCAGCTACGAACTAGCGGAGGGCTACAATGAGCAGTTCTTC. This chain links TRBV7-2 with TRBJ2-1; 8 bases map to TRBD2. The trim removed 4 bases at V and 3 bases at J, leaving 8 bases unmatched. Looked up from germline, CDR1 is SGHTA and CDR2 is FQGNSA. The length of the CDR3 is 16 residues.

This chain connects TRBV20-1 to TRBJ2-2; 8 bases are shared with TRBD1. This CDR3 comprises 14 residues. Unmatched junction bases numbered 5, after V lost 3 bases and J lost 5 bases. Germline V lookup: CDR1 DFQATT, CDR2 SNEGSKA (reference sequence). The CDR3 loop reads CSARMDRETGELFF. The CDR3 nucleotides are TGCAGTGCTAGGATGGACAGGGAAACCGGGGAGCTGTTTTTT.

This clonotype showed up many times. The V and J genes are TRBV12-5 and TRBJ2-3; D not certain. V lost 5 bases to trimming and J lost 6 bases, with 12 bases between them. This CDR3 is 13 amino acids long. In germline, CDR1 is LGHNT, CDR2 FRNRAP. In DNA form, the CDR3 reads TGTGCTAGTGGTCCGACCTATTCTGATACGCAGTATTTT. Its protein product is CASGPTYSDTQYF.

This clonotype occurred many times. V gene TRBV20-1 combines with J gene TRBJ2-2; D gene uncertain. The CDR3 has 13 amino acids. V was clipped by 1 base and J by 4 bases, with 7 bases between them. Germline V gene data show CDR1 as DFQATT and CDR2 as SNEGSKA (reference sequence). CDR3 in DNA: TGCAGTGCTAGAGTCTCCGGCACCGGGGAGCTGTTTTTT. This translates into CSARVSGTGELFF.

V is TRBV5-1 and J is TRBJ2-7; 8 bases map to TRBD1. V was clipped by 4 bases and J by 2 bases; unmatched bases: 8. The CDR3 extends over 15 amino acids. The germline gives CDR1 SGHRS, CDR2 YFSETQ. The CDR3 bases are TGCGCCAGCAGCGGGGGACAGGCCGTAGCCTACGAGCAGTACTTC. Its translation is CASSGGQAVAYEQYF.